These 7 T cell receptor beta chains came from one sample sequenced in a study of cytomegalovirus exposure and HLA in healthy donors. In the PCR, 60 Vbeta and 13 Jbeta primers were used. Some clones are missing from TCRdb's copy, which holds only in-frame ones; the method was immunoSEQ multiplex PCR. There are about 130,000 clones in the sample; 65% to 90% occur only once, and 0.95% to 1.5% lies in the top ten. Material for sequencing was PBMCs. The receptors here all came from a girl aged 2-10 years in good health and CMV-seronegative.

CDR3 amino acids: CASIDAGVRYNEQFF. CDR3 coding DNA: TGTGCCAGCATCGATGCGGGAGTGCGGTACAATGAGCAGTTCTTC. The chain carries TRBV6-1 and TRBJ2-1, with 7 bases aligning to TRBD2. Unmatched junction bases numbered 10, after V lost 7 bases and J lost 4 bases. Germline V gene data show CDR1 as MNHNS and CDR2 as SASEGT. CDR3 size: 15 residues.

The chain couples TRBV29-1 to TRBJ2-4; D is unresolved. This CDR3 region has 14 residues. V lost 4 bases and J lost 0, with 10 bases in between. Germline CDR1 and CDR2: SQVTM and ANQGSEA. CDR3 sequence (DNA): TGCAGCGTTGTCACGGAGATAGCCAAAAACATTCAGTACTTC. Amino acids: CSVVTEIAKNIQYF. The variable domain in full, completed from reference TRBV29-1 and TRBJ2-4, reads SAVISQKPSRDICQRGTSLTIQCQVDSQVTMMFWYRQQPGQSLTLIATANQGSEATYESGFVIDKFPISRPNLTFSTLTVSNMSPEDSSIYLCSVVTEIAKNIQYFGAGTRLSVL.

The chain carries TRBV7-9 and TRBJ2-7, with TRBD1 matching 10 bases. CDR1 is SEHNR and CDR2 is FQNEAQ in the germline V gene (reference sequence). The length of the CDR3 is 15 residues. V was clipped by 5 bases and J by 2 bases; unmatched bases: 6. The CDR3 here is CASSLRDRGPYEQYF. The CDR3 DNA is TGTGCCAGCAGCCTCCGGGACAGGGGTCCCTACGAGCAGTACTTC.

The J gene is TRBJ2-4, the V gene TRBV4-1, with 15 bases fitting TRBD2. V lost 0 bases and J lost 0; bases outside the gene matches: 12. Germline-derived CDR1 and CDR2 are MGHRA and YSYEKL. The CDR3 runs to 22 residues. The CDR3 region is CASSQDLLYGLAGGSAKNIQYF. CDR3 coding DNA: TGCGCCAGCAGCCAAGATTTATTGTATGGACTAGCGGGAGGGTCAGCCAAAAACATTCAGTACTTC.

This chain uses TRBV11-2 with TRBJ1-5; D not resolved. The V end lost 2 bases, the J end lost 1 base, and 9 bases lay between the germline ends. The CDR3 covers 15 residues. Germline lookup yields CDR1 SGHAT and CDR2 FQNNGV. CDR3 nucleotide sequence: TGTGCCAGCAGCTTAAGCGCGGGAAGCAATCAGCCCCAGCATTTT. It codes for CASSLSAGSNQPQHF.

This chain links TRBV6-5 with TRBJ2-2; 7 nucleotides match TRBD1. This CDR3 is built from 15 residues. The V segment lost 3 bases and the J segment 1 base; nucleotides outside the gene matches: 2. Looked up from germline, CDR1 is MNHEY and CDR2 is SVGAGI. Here the CDR3 reads CASSYGTVNTGELFF. DNA for the CDR3: TGTGCCAGCAGTTATGGGACAGTGAACACCGGGGAGCTGTTTTTT.

This rearrangement joins TRBV7-2 to TRBJ1-2; tentative D call: TRBD1 (6 bases). V lost 0 bases to trimming and J lost 6 bases, with 11 bases between them. The length of the CDR3 is 14 residues. The germline gives CDR1 SGHTA, CDR2 FQGNSA. The CDR3 protein is CASSLATGSNGYTF. In nucleotides, the CDR3 is TGTGCCAGCAGCTTAGCCACAGGGTCCAATGGCTACACCTTC.